These 15 T cell receptor beta chains came from one sample sequenced in a study of spatial heterogeneity in lung cancer. Time point specified: sample taken at primary tumor resection. Tumor, nontumor lung or frozen PBMC supplied whole RNA that was sequenced unsorted. In TCRdb, the 5' RACE reads were re-called with MiXCR into one record per CDR3 protein. This table has around 41,000 distinct CDR3 sequences, approximately 6.5% appearing once. The source was PBMCs, collected at surgery. These receptors came from a female donor with early-stage non-small cell lung cancer.

The chain recombines TRBV7-9 with TRBJ1-2; 8 nucleotides match TRBD1. The CDR3 spans 15 residues. Germline-derived CDR1 and CDR2 are SEHNR and FQNEAQ (reference sequence). V shed 5 bases, J shed 4 bases, and the junction held 9 bases outside the gene matches. This CDR3 reads CASSLLDRESYGYTF. For the CDR3, the DNA is TGTGCCAGCAGCCTCCTGGACAGGGAGAGCTATGGCTACACCTTC.

This clonotype was seen at least ten times. The J gene is TRBJ2-2, the V gene TRBV12-3 or TRBV12-4, with TRBD1 matching over 9 bases. The CDR3 loop spans 15 amino acids. The J segment lost 7 bases and the V segment lost 5 bases, leaving 8 bases of the junction unmatched. The CDR3 here is CASSPTGGFGGELFF. For the CDR3, the DNA is TGTGCCAGCAGTCCAACAGGGGGCTTCGGCGGGGAGCTGTTTTTT.

V and J are TRBV5-1 and TRBJ2-3; no clear D gene. The germline CDR1 and CDR2 sequences are SGHRS and YFSETQ. Trimming shortened V by 4 bases and J by 4 bases, and 13 bases separated the two germline ends. CDR3 length: 14 residues. CDR3 in amino acids: CASSRYLRPDTQYF. In DNA form, the CDR3 reads TGCGCCAGCAGCAGGTATCTTCGACCAGATACGCAGTATTTT. The whole variable domain, filled in from reference TRBV5-1 and TRBJ2-3, reads KAGVTQTPRYLIKTRGQQVTLSCSPISGHRSVSWYQQTPGQGLQFLFEYFSETQRNKGNFPGRFSGRQFSNSRSEMNVSTLELGDSALYLCASSRYLRPDTQYFGPGTRLTVL.

This clonotype was observed at least ten times. The chain's CDR3 is CASSLGTGALPLEAFF. DNA of the CDR3: TGTGCCAGCAGCTTAGGAACAGGGGCCCTACCCCTTGAAGCTTTCTTT. The rearrangement links TRBV7-6 to TRBJ1-1; 7 bases line up with TRBD1. With V trimmed by 1 base and J by 7 bases, 12 bases remained unmatched. Per germline, CDR1 SGHVS and CDR2 FNYEAQ. There are 16 residues in the CDR3.

This clonotype was recorded many times. The rearrangement uses TRBV20-1 and TRBJ2-7; 7 nucleotides match TRBD2. Germline V gene data show CDR1 as DFQATT and CDR2 as SNEGSKA (reference sequence). The CDR3 sequence is 15 residues long. The V gene end was trimmed by 0 bases and the J gene end by 2 bases; junction bases not matched to a gene: 7. This CDR3 is CSARDFSGEAYEQYF. DNA for the CDR3: TGCAGTGCTAGAGATTTCAGCGGGGAAGCCTACGAGCAGTACTTC.

Comments on this clonotype: A much larger clone differs by one base, so this may be a read error. This sequence joins TRBV24-1 and TRBJ1-2; unclear D gene. The CDR3 is made up of 14 amino acids. Germline V CDR1 and CDR2: KGHDR, SFDVKD. V was cut by 5 bases and J by 6 bases, with 15 bases left in between. The DNA for the CDR3 is TGTGCCACCAGTGTTGGGTCCAGGAACAATGGCTACACCTTC. It translates to CATSVGSRNNGYTF.

The sample holds many counts of this clonotype. The chain links TRBV7-9 to TRBJ2-5, with a tentative D call TRBD2 (6 bases). This CDR3 has 15 amino acids. Germline V gives CDR1 SEHNR, CDR2 FQNEAQ (reference sequence). The V and J ends lost 4 bases and 4 bases respectively, with 16 bases between them. The CDR3 DNA reads as TGTGCCAGCAGCTCCGACCACCCCGGGGGAGAGACCCAGTACTTC. Its protein is CASSSDHPGGETQYF. The full variable domain, with the rest looked up from reference TRBV7-9 and TRBJ2-5, is DTGVSQNPRHKITKRGQNVTFRCDPISEHNRLYWYRQTLGQGPEFLTYFQNEAQLEKSRLLSDRFSAERPKGSFSTLEIQRTEQGDSAMYLCASSSDHPGGETQYFGPGTRLLVL.

This clonotype was picked up many times. The J gene is TRBJ2-7, the V gene TRBV5-5; D may be TRBD1 (5 bases). Germline CDR1 reads SGHKS; CDR2 reads YYEKEE (reference sequence). The CDR3 consists of 13 residues. Trimming cost V 4 bases and J 3 bases, with 11 bases left between them. In DNA form, the CDR3 reads TGTGCCAGCAGCCCGGACACAAACTACGAGCAGTACTTC. Encoded protein: CASSPDTNYEQYF.

This clonotype was picked up a small number of times. The rearrangement joins TRBV18 to TRBJ2-7, with a possible D match to TRBD1 (5 bases). Germline assignment: CDR1 KGHSH and CDR2 LQKENI. V dropped 3 bases and J dropped 6 bases, with 9 bases sitting between them. The length of the CDR3 is 12 residues. The CDR3 region is CASSPGDSEQYF. Written as DNA, the CDR3 is TGTGCCAGCTCACCCGGCGACAGCGAGCAGTACTTC.

This clonotype appeared a few times. V gene TRBV7-2 combines with J gene TRBJ2-1; possible D gene TRBD2, 6 bases. CDR3 length equals 16 residues. CDR1 and CDR2 from the germline V gene are SGHTA and FQGNSA. Trimming cost V 5 bases and J 7 bases, with 21 bases left between them. The CDR3 bases are TGTGCCAGCAGCCTTCGGGGGAGCGGGTACCTAAATGAGCAGTTCTTC. Amino acids: CASSLRGSGYLNEQFF. Based on the CDR3 plus reference TRBV7-2 and TRBJ2-1, the full variable domain is GAGVSQSPSNKVTEKGKDVELRCDPISGHTALYWYRQSLGQGLEFLIYFQGNSAPDKSGLPSDRFSAERTGGSVSTLTIQRTQQEDSAVYLCASSLRGSGYLNEQFFGPGTRLTVL.

The chain links TRBV7-3 to TRBJ2-1; D remains unclear. The CDR3 runs to 15 residues. Trimming left V 2 bases short and J 0 bases short, with 8 bases between. Germline V gene lookup returns CDR1 SGHTA and CDR2 FQGTGA. For the CDR3, the DNA is TGTGCCAGCAGCTTATTAACGAGCTCCTACAATGAGCAGTTCTTC. The encoded protein is CASSLLTSSYNEQFF. Variable domain in full (rest from reference TRBV7-3 and TRBJ2-1): GAGVSQTPSNKVTEKGKYVELRCDPISGHTALYWYRQSLGQGPEFLIYFQGTGAADDSGLPNDRFFAVRPEGSVSTLKIQRTERGDSAVYLCASSLLTSSYNEQFFGPGTRLTVL.

This clonotype has only a few counts. For the CDR3, the DNA is TGCGCCAGCAGTGAGTCCCCTTTTCCTAGCACAGATACGCAGTATTTT. Translating it yields CASSESPFPSTDTQYF. V and J are TRBV10-2 and TRBJ2-3; D gene uncertain. Trimming shortened V by 0 bases and J by 0 bases, and 10 bases separated the two germline ends. There are 16 residues in the CDR3. Germline CDR1 reads WSHSY; CDR2 reads SAAADI.

In regard to this clonotype: This could be a read error, since a much larger clone is one nucleotide away. The chain couples TRBV5-1 to TRBJ2-1; perhaps D is TRBD1 or TRBD2 (6 bases each). The V end was cut by 2 bases, the J end by 5 bases, with 14 bases between. CDR3 size: 15 residues. Germline loops: CDR1 SGHRS, CDR2 YFSETQ. As DNA, the CDR3 is TGCGCCAGCAGCTTAGAACGGGGGCCGCACAATGAGCAGTTCTTC. This sequence encodes CASSLERGPHNEQFF.

This clonotype was detected only a few times. This sequence joins TRBV24-1 and TRBJ1-1, with 8 positions matching TRBD1. This CDR3 contains 14 residues. After removal of 2 bases from V and 10 bases from J, the junction contained 8 bases not matched to a gene. Germline V gene lookup returns CDR1 KGHDR and CDR2 SFDVKD. The DNA of the CDR3 is TGTGCCACCAGTGATTCCGGACAGGGTGGATCAGCTTTCTTT. It encodes CATSDSGQGGSAFF.

Many counts were recorded for this clonotype. The chain has TRBV6-2 or TRBV6-3 and TRBJ1-5; D possibly corresponds to TRBD1 (5 bases). CDR1 MNHEY and CDR2 SVGEGT come from the germline V gene. Between the trimmed V and J ends, which lost 8 bases and 3 bases, there was a span of 11 bases. The CDR3 runs 13 residues. The DNA for the CDR3 is TGTGCCAGCCGGGACGGTCACAATCAGCCCCAGCATTTT. It is translated as CASRDGHNQPQHF.